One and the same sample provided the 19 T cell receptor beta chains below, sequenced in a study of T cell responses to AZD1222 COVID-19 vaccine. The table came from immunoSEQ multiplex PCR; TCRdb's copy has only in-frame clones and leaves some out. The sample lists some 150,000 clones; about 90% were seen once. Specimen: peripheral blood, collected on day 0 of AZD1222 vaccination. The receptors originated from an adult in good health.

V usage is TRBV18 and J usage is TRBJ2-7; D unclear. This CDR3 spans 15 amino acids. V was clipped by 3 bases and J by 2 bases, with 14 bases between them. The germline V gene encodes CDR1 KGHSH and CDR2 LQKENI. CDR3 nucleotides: TGTGCCAGCTCACCGGGCAGGACGACCGCCTACGAGCAGTACTTC. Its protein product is CASSPGRTTAYEQYF. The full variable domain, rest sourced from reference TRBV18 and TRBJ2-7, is NAGVMQNPRHLVRRRGQEARLRCSPMKGHSHVYWYRQLPEEGLKFMVYLQKENIIDESGMPKERFSAEFPKEGPSILRIQQVVRGDSAAYFCASSPGRTTAYEQYFGPGTRLTVT.

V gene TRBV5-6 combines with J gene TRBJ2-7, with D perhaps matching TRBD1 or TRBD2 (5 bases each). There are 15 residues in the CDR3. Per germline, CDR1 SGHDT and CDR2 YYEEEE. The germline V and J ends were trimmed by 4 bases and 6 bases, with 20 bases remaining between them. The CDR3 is CASSGPPEGSGEQYF. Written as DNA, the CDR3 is TGTGCCAGCAGCGGACCCCCCGAGGGGTCAGGCGAGCAGTACTTC. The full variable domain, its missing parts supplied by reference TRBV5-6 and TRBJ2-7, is DAGVTQSPTHLIKTRGQQVTLRCSPKSGHDTVSWYQQALGQGPQFIFQYYEEEERQRGNFPDRFSGHQFPNYSSELNVNALLLGDSALYLCASSGPPEGSGEQYFGPGTRLTVT.

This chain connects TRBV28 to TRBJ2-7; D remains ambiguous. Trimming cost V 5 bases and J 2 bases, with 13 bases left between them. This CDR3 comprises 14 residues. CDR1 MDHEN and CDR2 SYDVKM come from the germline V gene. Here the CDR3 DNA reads TGTGCCAGCAGTGCCCGGAACACTCCCTACGAGCAGTACTTC. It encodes CASSARNTPYEQYF.

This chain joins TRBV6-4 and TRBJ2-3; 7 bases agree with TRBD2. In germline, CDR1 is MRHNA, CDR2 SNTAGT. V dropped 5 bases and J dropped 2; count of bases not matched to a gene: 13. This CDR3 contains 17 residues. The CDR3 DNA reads TGTGCCAGCAGTCCCTGGAGGCGGGAGAGGTTCACAGATACGCAGTATTTT. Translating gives CASSPWRRERFTDTQYF.

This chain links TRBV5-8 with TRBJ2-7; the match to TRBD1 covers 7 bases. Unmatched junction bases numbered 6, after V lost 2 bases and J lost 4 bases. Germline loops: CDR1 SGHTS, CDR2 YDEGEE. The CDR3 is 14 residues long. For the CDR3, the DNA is TGTGCCAGCAGCTTATTGACAGGGATATACGAGCAGTACTTC. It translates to CASSLLTGIYEQYF.

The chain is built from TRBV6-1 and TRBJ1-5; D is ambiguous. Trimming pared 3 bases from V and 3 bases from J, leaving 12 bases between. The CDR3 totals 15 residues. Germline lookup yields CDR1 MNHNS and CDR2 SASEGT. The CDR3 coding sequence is TGTGCCAGCAGTGAGACGCCCGAAGCCAATCAGCCCCAGCATTTT. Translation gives CASSETPEANQPQHF.

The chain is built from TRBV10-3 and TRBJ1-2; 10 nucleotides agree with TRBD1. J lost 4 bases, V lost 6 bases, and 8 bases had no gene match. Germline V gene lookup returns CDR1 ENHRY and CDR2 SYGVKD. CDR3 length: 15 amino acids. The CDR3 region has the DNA TGTGCCATCAGGGACAGGGGGGCCCCAAGCTATGGCTACACCTTC. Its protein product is CAIRDRGAPSYGYTF.

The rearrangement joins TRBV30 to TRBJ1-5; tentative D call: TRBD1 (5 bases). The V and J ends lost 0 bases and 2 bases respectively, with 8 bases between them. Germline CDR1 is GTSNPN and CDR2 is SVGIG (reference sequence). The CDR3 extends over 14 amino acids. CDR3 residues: CAWSVRQRNQPQHF. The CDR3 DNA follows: TGTGCCTGGAGTGTTAGACAGCGCAATCAGCCCCAGCATTTT.

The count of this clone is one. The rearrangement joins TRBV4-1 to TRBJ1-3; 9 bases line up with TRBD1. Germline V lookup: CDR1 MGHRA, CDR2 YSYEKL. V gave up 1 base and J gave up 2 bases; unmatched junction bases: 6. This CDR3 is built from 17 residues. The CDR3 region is CASSQVSWTGAGNTIYF. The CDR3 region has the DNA TGCGCCAGCAGCCAAGTATCCTGGACAGGGGCTGGAAACACCATATATTTT.

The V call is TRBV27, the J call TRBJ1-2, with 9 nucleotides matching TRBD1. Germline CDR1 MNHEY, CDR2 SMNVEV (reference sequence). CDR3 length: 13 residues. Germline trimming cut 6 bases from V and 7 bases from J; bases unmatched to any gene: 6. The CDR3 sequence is CASSPQGARGYTF. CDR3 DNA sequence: TGTGCCAGCAGCCCACAGGGGGCGCGTGGCTACACCTTC.

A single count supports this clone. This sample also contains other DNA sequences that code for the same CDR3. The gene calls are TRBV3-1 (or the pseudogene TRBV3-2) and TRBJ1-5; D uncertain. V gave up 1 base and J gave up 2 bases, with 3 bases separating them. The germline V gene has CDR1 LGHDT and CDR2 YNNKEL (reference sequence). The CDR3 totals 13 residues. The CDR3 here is CASSQGGNQPQHF. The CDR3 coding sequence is TGTGCCAGCAGCCAAGGGGGCAATCAGCCCCAGCATTTT.

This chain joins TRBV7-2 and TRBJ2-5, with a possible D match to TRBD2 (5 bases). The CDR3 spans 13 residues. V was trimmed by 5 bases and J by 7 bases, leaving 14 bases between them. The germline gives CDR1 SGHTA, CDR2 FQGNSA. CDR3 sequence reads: CASSETTRGTQYF. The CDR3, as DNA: TGTGCCAGCAGCGAGACTACCCGAGGGACCCAGTACTTC.

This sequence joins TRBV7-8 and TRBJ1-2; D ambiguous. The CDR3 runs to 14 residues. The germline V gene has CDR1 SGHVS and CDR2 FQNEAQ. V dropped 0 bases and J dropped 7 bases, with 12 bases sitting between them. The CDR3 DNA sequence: TGTGCCAGCAGCTTAGCGGGCAGGCGGGGTGGCTACACCTTC. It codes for CASSLAGRRGGYTF.

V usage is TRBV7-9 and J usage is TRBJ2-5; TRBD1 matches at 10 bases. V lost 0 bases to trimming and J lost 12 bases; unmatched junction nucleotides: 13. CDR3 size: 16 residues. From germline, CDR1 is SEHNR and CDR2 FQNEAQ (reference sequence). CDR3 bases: TGTGCCAGCAGCTTAGCGTCCGGGACAGGGGTGGAACGAAAGTACTTC. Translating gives CASSLASGTGVERKYF.

The CDR3 nucleotides are TGTGCCAGCAGTTACAGGCGCGAGCAGTACTTC. Translation gives CASSYRREQYF. This chain joins TRBV28 and TRBJ2-7; D possibly corresponds to TRBD1 (5 bases). Trimming removed 4 bases from V and 6 bases from J, with 7 bases in between. The V gene's germline CDR1 is MDHEN and CDR2 SYDVKM. This CDR3 has 11 residues.

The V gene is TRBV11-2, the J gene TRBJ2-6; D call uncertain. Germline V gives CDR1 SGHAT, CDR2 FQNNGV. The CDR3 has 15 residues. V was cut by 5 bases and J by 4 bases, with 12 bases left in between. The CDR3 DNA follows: TGTGCCAGCAGCCTTCAGGTTCCAGGGGCCAACGTCCTGACTTTC. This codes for CASSLQVPGANVLTF. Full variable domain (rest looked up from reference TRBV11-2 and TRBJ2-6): EAGVAQSPRYKIIEKRQSVAFWCNPISGHATLYWYQQILGQGPKLLIQFQNNGVVDDSQLPKDRFSAERLKGVDSTLKIQPAKLEDSAVYLCASSLQVPGANVLTFGAGSRLTVL.

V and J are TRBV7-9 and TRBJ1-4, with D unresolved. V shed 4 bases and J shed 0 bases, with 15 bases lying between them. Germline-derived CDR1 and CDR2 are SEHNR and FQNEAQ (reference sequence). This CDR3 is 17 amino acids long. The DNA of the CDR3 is TGTGCCAGCAGCTCCCCGGGTCGGAAAGCAACTAATGAAAAACTGTTTTTT. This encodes CASSSPGRKATNEKLFF.

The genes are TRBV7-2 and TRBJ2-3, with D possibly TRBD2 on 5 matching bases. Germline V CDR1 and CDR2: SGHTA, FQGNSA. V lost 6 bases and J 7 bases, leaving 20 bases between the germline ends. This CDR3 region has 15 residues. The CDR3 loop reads CASSSSGSKANTQYF. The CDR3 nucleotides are TGTGCCAGCAGTTCAAGCGGTTCTAAGGCAAATACGCAGTATTTT.

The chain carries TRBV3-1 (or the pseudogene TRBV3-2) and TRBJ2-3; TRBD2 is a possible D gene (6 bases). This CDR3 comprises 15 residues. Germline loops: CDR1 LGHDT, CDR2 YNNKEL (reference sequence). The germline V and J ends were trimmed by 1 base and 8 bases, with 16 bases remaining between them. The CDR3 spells CASSQGGTPIGTQYF. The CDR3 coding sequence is TGTGCCAGCAGCCAAGGGGGGACTCCCATCGGTACGCAGTATTTT.